Detailed here is one TCR beta chain. Its antigen is unidentified. This record belongs to a study of cytomegalovirus exposure and HLA in healthy donors. About the research overall: A subsequent analysis reported that the 95 to 150 validation repertoires were produced on the same platform that had also been used for the roughly 710 first-cohort repertoires. Broader study findings: Cytomegalovirus association was assigned to over 150 TCR beta chains. Whilst most TCR sequences proved rare, a subset of public TCRs occurred across many donors.

Germline loops: CDR1 SGHRS, CDR2 YFSETQ. V shed 0 bases and J shed 7 bases, with 4 bases lying between them. The CDR3 length is 12 residues. Clones were sequenced by immunoSEQ multiplex PCR, and TCRdb holds only the in-frame ones, with some missing. This sample has around 200,000 clones, with around nine tenths found just once. Specimen: PBMCs. The chain carries TRBV5-1 and TRBJ2-2; no clear D gene. This TCR was recovered from a woman aged 18-35 years in good health and CMV-seronegative. The CDR3 sequence: CASSLAFGELFF. The CDR3 DNA reads as TGCGCCAGCAGCTTGGCCTTCGGGGAGCTGTTTTTT.